Listed here are 9 T cell receptor beta chains from one sample, sequenced in a study of cytomegalovirus exposure and HLA in healthy donors. Primers included in the PCR were 60 Vbeta and 13 Jbeta primers. Profiled with immunoSEQ multiplex PCR; TCRdb holds only in-frame clones, not every one. The sample includes about 71,000 clones, about two thirds of them seen just once. The sequenced sample consisted of PBMCs. These receptor sequences come from a woman aged 45 to 65 in good health and CMV-seropositive.

The chain links TRBV5-1 to TRBJ2-5; D unresolved. The CDR3 consists of 13 residues. In germline, CDR1 is SGHRS, CDR2 YFSETQ. The germline V and J ends were trimmed by 0 bases and 7 bases, with 10 bases remaining between them. The CDR3 region has the DNA TGCGCCAGCAGCTTGGATGGCCTTCTGACCCAGTACTTC. Translating gives CASSLDGLLTQYF. Supplemented by reference TRBV5-1 and TRBJ2-5, the full variable domain reads KAGVTQTPRYLIKTRGQQVTLSCSPISGHRSVSWYQQTPGQGLQFLFEYFSETQRNKGNFPGRFSGRQFSNSRSEMNVSTLELGDSALYLCASSLDGLLTQYFGPGTRLLVL.

This clone came up a few times. The rearrangement joins TRBV5-8 to TRBJ1-2; 7 nucleotides match TRBD1. Germline V gene sequence: CDR1 SGHTS, CDR2 YDEGEE. Trimming cost V 2 bases and J 5 bases; bases outside gene matches: 6. There are 14 residues in the CDR3. Written as DNA, the CDR3 is TGTGCCAGCAGCTTTTTTAGGGGGCGATATGGCTACACCTTC. Its protein is CASSFFRGRYGYTF.

This rearrangement joins TRBV28 to TRBJ1-2; TRBD1 might be the D (6 bases). V lost 4 bases and J 2 bases, leaving 14 bases between the germline ends. Per the germline V gene, CDR1 is MDHEN and CDR2 is SYDVKM. The CDR3 sequence is 15 residues long. In DNA, the CDR3 is TGTGCCAGCAGTTCCCCCCCAGGGGCGAACTATGGCTACACCTTC. Amino acid sequence: CASSSPPGANYGYTF.

This chain uses TRBV6-1 with TRBJ1-3; a weak D match, TRBD1 (5 bases). Deletions cut 6 bases from V and 4 bases from J, with 16 bases between. The germline gives CDR1 MNHNS, CDR2 SASEGT. The CDR3 is made up of 15 amino acids. This CDR3 reads CASSPAKQAGNTIYF. The DNA of the CDR3 is TGTGCCAGCAGCCCGGCGAAACAGGCAGGAAACACCATATATTTT.

The chain carries TRBV19 and TRBJ1-1; 8 bases fit TRBD1. CDR3 length: 13 amino acids. Looked up from germline, CDR1 is LNHDA and CDR2 is SQIVND (reference sequence). With 10 bases clipped from V and 5 bases from J, the junction kept 9 bases outside the gene matches. CDR3 DNA sequence: TGTGCCACTGCAGGGGGCGGAGTGACTGAAGCTTTCTTT. The encoded protein is CATAGGGVTEAFF.

V is TRBV10-3 and J is TRBJ2-3; TRBD2 aligns across 8 bases. The CDR3 extends over 15 amino acids. Trimming took 4 bases from V and 1 from J; bases not matched to a gene: 4. Germline V CDR1 and CDR2: ENHRY, SYGVKD. In nucleotides, the CDR3 is TGTGCCATCAGTGTCGGGACTAGTCGCACAGATACGCAGTATTTT. Its protein product is CAISVGTSRTDTQYF.

The V gene is TRBV10-3, the J gene TRBJ1-1; 8 bases line up with TRBD1. The CDR3 runs to 14 residues. With 7 bases clipped from V and 5 bases from J, the junction kept 9 bases outside the gene matches. Germline assignment: CDR1 ENHRY and CDR2 SYGVKD. CDR3 bases: TGTGCCATCAAACTGACAGGGGAAGCAACTGAAGCTTTCTTT. It specifies CAIKLTGEATEAFF.

This chain uses TRBV7-2 with TRBJ2-2; D call uncertain. V lost 1 base and J lost 1, with 4 bases in between. Germline V gene data show CDR1 as SGHTA and CDR2 as FQGNSA. The CDR3 runs 14 residues. CDR3 protein: CASSLGGNTGELFF. In nucleotides, the CDR3 is TGTGCCAGCAGCTTAGGAGGGAACACCGGGGAGCTGTTTTTT.

The chain recombines TRBV11-3 with TRBJ2-7; D may be TRBD2 (7 bases). V dropped 4 bases and J dropped 6 bases, with 22 bases sitting between them. The germline V gene has CDR1 SGHNT and CDR2 YENEEA. This CDR3 has 16 residues. Written as DNA, the CDR3 is TGTGCCAGCAGCTCAAGTGCGGGGGCCAGGGTTGGCGAGCAGTACTTC. Translating it yields CASSSSAGARVGEQYF.